A single TCR beta chain is shown here with its context. Its antigen remains unknown. This sample is drawn from a study of T cell responses to AZD1222 COVID-19 vaccine. Study-level findings and limits: Every sample of the repertoires postdated the peak T cell response. There were vaccine-associated CD4 TCRs across spike, dominant at 160-218 and 743-854. It should be noted that donors were predominantly white British and more often female, and clonal diversity was possibly underestimated.

Here immunoSEQ multiplex PCR was the method, and the copy in TCRdb shows in-frame clones only, minus some. The sample consists of 91,000 or so clones, 92% of them appearing once. The input for sequencing was peripheral blood, taken 28 days after the second AZD1222 dose. The sequence derives from an adult who received the AZD1222 COVID-19 vaccine.

In DNA, the CDR3 is TGTGCTAGTGGTTACGAGGGGGCTGAGGCTGAAGCTTTCTTT. Translated: CASGYEGAEAEAFF. The chain carries TRBV12-5 and TRBJ1-1; TRBD1 agrees at 7 bases. Trimming at V came to 4 bases and at J to 6 bases, leaving 8 bases not matched to a gene. Germline V gives CDR1 LGHNT, CDR2 FRNRAP. This CDR3 has 14 amino acids.